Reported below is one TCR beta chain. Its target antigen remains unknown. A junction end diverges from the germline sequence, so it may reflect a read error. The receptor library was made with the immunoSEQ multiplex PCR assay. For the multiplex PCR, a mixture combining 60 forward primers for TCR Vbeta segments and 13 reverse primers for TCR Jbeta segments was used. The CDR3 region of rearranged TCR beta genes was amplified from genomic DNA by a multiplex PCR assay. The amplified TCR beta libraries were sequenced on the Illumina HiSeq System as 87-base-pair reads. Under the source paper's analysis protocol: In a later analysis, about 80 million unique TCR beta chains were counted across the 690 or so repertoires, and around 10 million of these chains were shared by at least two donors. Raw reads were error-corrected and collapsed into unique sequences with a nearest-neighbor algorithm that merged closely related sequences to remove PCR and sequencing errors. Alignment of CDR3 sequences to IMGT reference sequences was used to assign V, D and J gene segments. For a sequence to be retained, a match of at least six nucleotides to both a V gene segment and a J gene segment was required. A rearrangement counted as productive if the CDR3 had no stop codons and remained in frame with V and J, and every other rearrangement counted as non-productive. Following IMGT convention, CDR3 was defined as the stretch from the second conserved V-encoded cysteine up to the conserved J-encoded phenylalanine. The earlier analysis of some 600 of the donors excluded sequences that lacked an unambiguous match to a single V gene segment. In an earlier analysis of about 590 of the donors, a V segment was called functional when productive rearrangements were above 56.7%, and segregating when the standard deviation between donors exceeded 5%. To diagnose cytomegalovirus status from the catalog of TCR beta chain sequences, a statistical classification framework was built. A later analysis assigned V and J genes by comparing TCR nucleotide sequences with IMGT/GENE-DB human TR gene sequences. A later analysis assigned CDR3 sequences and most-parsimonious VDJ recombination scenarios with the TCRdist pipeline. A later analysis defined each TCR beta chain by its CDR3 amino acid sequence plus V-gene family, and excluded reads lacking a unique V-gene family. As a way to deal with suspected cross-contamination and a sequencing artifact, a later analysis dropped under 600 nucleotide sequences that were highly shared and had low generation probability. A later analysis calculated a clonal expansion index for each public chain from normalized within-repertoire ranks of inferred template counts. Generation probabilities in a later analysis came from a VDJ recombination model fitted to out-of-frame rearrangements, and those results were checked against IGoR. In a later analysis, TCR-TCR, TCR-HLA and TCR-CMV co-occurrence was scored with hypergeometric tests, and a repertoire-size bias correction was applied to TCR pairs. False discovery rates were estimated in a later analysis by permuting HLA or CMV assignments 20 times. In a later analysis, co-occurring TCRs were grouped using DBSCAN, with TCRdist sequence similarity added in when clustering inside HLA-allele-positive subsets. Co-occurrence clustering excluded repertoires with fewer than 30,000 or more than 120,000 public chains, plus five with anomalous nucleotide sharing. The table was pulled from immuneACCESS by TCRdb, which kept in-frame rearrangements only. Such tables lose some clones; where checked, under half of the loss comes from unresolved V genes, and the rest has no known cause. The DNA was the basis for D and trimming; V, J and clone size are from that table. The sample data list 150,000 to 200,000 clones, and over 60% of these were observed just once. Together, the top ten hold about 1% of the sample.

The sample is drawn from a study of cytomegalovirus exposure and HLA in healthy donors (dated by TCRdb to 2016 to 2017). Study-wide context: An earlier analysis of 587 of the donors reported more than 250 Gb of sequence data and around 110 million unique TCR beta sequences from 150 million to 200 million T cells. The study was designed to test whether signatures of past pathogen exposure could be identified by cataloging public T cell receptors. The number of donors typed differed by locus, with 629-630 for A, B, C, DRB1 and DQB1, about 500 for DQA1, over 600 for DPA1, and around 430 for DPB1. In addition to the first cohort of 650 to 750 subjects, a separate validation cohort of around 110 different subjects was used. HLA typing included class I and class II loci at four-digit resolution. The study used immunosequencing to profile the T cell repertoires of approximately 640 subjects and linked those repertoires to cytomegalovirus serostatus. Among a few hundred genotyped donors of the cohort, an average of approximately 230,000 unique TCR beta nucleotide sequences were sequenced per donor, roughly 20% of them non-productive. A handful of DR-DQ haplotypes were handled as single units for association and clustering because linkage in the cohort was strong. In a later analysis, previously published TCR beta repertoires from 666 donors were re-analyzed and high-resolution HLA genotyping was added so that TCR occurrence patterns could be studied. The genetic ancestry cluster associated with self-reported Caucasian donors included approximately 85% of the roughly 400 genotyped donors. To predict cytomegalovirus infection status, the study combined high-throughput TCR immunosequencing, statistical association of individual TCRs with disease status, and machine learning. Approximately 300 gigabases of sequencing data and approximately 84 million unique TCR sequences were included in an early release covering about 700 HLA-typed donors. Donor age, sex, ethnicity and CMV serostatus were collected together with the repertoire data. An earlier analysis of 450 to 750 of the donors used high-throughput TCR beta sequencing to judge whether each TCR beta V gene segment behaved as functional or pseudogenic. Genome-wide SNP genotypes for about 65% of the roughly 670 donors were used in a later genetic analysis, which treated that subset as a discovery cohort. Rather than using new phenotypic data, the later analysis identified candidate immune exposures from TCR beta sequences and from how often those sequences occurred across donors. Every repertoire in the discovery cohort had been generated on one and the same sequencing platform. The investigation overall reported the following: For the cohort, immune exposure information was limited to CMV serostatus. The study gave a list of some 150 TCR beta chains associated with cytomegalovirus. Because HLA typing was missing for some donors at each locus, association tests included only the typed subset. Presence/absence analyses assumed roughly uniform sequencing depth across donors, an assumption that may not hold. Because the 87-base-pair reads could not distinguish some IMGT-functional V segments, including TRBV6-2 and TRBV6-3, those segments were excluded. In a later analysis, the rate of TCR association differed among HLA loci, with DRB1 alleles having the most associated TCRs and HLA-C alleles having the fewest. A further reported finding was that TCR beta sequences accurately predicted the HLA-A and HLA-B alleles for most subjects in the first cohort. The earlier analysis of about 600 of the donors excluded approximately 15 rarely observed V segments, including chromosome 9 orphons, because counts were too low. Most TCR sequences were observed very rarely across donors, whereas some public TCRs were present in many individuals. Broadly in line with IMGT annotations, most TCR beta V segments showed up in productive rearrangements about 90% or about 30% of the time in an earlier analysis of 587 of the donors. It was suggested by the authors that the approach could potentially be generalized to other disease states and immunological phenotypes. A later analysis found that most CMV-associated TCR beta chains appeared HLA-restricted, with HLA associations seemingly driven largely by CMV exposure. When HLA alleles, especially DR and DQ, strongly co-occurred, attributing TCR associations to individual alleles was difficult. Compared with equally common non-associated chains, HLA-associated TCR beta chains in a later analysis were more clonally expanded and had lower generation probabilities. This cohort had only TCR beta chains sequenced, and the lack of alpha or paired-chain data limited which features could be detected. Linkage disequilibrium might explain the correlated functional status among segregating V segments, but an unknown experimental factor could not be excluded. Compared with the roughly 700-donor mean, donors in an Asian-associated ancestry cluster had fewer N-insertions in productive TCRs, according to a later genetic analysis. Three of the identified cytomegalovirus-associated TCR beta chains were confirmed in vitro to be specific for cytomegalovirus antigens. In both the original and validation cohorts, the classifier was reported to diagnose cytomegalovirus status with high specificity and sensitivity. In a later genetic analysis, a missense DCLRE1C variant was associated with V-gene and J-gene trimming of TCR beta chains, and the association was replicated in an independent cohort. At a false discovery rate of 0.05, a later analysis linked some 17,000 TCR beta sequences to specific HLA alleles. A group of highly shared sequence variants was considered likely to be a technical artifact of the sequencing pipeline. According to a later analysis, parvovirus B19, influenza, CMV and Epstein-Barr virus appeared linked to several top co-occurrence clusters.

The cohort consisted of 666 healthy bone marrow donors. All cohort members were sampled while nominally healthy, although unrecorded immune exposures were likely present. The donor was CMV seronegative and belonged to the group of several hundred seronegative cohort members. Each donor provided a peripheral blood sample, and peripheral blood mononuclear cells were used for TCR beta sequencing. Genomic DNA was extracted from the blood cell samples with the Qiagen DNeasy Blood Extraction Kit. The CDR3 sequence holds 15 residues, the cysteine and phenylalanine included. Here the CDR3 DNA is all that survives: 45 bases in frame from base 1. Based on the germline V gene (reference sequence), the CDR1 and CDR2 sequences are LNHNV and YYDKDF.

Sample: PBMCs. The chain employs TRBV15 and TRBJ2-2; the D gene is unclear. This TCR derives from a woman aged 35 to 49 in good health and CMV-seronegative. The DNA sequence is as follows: TGTGCCACCAGCAGAGATAGATTGAACGCCGGGGAGCTGTTTTTT. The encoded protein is CATSRDRLNAGELFF.